This T cell receptor (beta chain) stems from a study of blood T cells in healthy people across ages. Together with a sample-barcoded 5' primer, a J-beta primer mix was included in a second PCR lasting roughly 7 to 11 cycles. Tagging of each cDNA molecule was performed by a template-switch adaptor with 12 random nucleotides. Via MiXCR, TCRdb re-called the 5' RACE reads, giving one row per CDR3 protein. The sample lists about 620,000 distinct CDR3 sequences, roughly half seen once, with about 13% in the top ten. The sample holds a few counts of this clonotype. The CDR3 runs to 16 residues. The J segment lost 1 base and the V segment lost 6 bases, leaving 14 bases of the junction unmatched. Germline V gene data show CDR1 as DFQATT and CDR2 as SNEGSKA (reference sequence). There were at least 5 micrograms of total RNA extracted from every sample.

The chain couples TRBV20-1 to TRBJ2-5; TRBD2 aligns across 7 bases. This TCR was sampled from a woman at least 80 years old in good health. Material for sequencing was blood. DNA for the CDR3: TGCAGTGCCATGCGGGCGGCTAGCGGTCTCCAAGAGACCCAGTACTTC. Translated: CSAMRAASGLQETQYF.